The 22 T cell receptor beta chains below all came from one sample that was sequenced in a study of CD8 T cells in ankylosing spondylitis. Whole-study results and caveats: It appeared that ankylosing spondylitis blood was characterized by a TCR beta motif of fewer than 10 highly homologous variants.

MiXCR was run by TCRdb on the 5' RACE reads, yielding one entry per CDR3 protein. The sample contains under 850,000 distinct CDR3 sequences, about 20% of which appear only once. Antigens for these TCRs are unknown. The sample taken for sequencing was blood, either unsorted or a sorted T cell fraction (not recorded which). The receptors derive from a male donor with ankylosing spondylitis.

V usage is TRBV28 and J usage is TRBJ2-7; TRBD1 might be the D (5 bases). Trimming cost V 3 bases and J 2 bases, with 14 bases left between them. Germline CDR1 reads MDHEN; CDR2 reads SYDVKM. The CDR3 extends over 15 amino acids. CDR3 bases: TGTGCCAGCAGTTTCCCTAGTGACAGAACCTACGAGCAGTACTTC. Translating gives CASSFPSDRTYEQYF.

This clonotype was counted a few times. The V and J genes are TRBV3-1 and TRBJ1-2; D uncertain. Germline CDR1 reads LGHDT; CDR2 reads YNNKEL (reference sequence). The CDR3 contains 15 residues. V lost 3 bases and J lost 3, with 14 bases in between. In nucleotides, the CDR3 is TGTGCCAGCAGCCACAGCGGGGTCCCGCACTATGGCTACACCTTC. Translated, it gives CASSHSGVPHYGYTF.

This chain connects TRBV20-1 to TRBJ2-4; D unresolved. V was shortened by 5 bases and J by 8 bases, with 16 bases between the two germline ends. The germline CDR1 and CDR2 sequences are DFQATT and SNEGSKA (reference sequence). The CDR3 is made up of 13 amino acids. CDR3 loop: CSAYKPDAHIQYF. The CDR3 region has the DNA TGCAGTGCTTATAAACCGGACGCGCACATTCAGTACTTC.

The chain recombines TRBV20-1 with TRBJ2-7; D might be TRBD1 or TRBD2, each matching 6 bases. Germline CDR1 DFQATT, CDR2 SNEGSKA (reference sequence). The CDR3 contains 13 residues. V dropped 2 bases and J dropped 2 bases, with 10 bases sitting between them. CDR3 bases: TGCAGTGCTAGAAGGGGGGCCCCCTACGAGCAGTACTTC. Its protein is CSARRGAPYEQYF.

This clonotype occurred a few times. This rearrangement joins TRBV12-3 or TRBV12-4 to TRBJ2-1; 8 positions match TRBD2. The CDR3 covers 14 residues. V trimming: 3 bases; J trimming: 5 bases; junction bases outside the gene matches: 3. CDR3 sequence (DNA): TGTGCCAGCAGTTTTGGCGGGGGGCACAATGAGCAGTTCTTC. It codes for CASSFGGGHNEQFF.

The chain is built from TRBV7-9 and TRBJ2-7; D is unclear. This CDR3 is built from 15 residues. Germline V gene sequence: CDR1 SEHNR, CDR2 FQNEAQ (reference sequence). V gave up 3 bases and J gave up 8 bases, with 20 bases separating them. Written as DNA, the CDR3 is TGTGCCAGCAGCTTGGTGGGCCAGGCGCACGGGCAGCAGTACTTC. Translating gives CASSLVGQAHGQQYF.

This clonotype was detected only a few times. The chain links TRBV21-1 to TRBJ2-1; TRBD2, as called in the table, went unchecked against the DNA. TRBV21-1 is a known pseudogene. The CDR3 is 14 amino acids. CDR3 DNA sequence: TGTGCCAGCAACATACTAGCGGGAGATTGTGAGCAGTTCTTC. It is translated as CASNILAGDCEQFF.

The chain links TRBV28 to TRBJ1-3; 7 bases line up with TRBD1. With 5 bases clipped from V and 0 bases from J, the junction kept 7 bases outside the gene matches. CDR1 and CDR2 from the germline V gene are MDHEN and SYDVKM. The CDR3 sequence is 16 residues long. The CDR3 region is CASSPRGQNSGNTIYF. In DNA form, the CDR3 reads TGTGCCAGCAGTCCGAGGGGACAGAACTCTGGAAACACCATATATTTT. Using reference TRBV28 and TRBJ1-3 for the parts outside the CDR3, the full variable domain is DVKVTQSSRYLVKRTGEKVFLECVQDMDHENMFWYRQDPGLGLRLIYFSYDVKMKEKGDIPEGYSVSREKKERFSLILESASTNQTSMYLCASSPRGQNSGNTIYFGEGSWLTVV.

This clonotype came up a few times. The genes are TRBV12-3 or TRBV12-4 and TRBJ2-5, with 8 bases that match TRBD2. This CDR3 region has 18 residues. V lost 6 bases and J lost 1; bases outside the gene matches: 16. This CDR3 reads CASRLGPAGGGSQETQYF. CDR3 DNA: TGTGCCAGCAGACTAGGCCCGGCTGGCGGGGGGTCCCAAGAGACCCAGTACTTC.

This chain connects TRBV7-2 to TRBJ2-1; D tentatively fits TRBD1 or TRBD2 (5 bases each). The CDR3 contains 13 residues. Germline V gene lookup returns CDR1 SGHTA and CDR2 FQGNSA. V lost 8 bases and J lost 12, with 20 bases in between. CDR3 coding DNA: TGTGCCAGCGGACCACCACAGGAGGTAGGGCAGTTCTTC. Translated, it gives CASGPPQEVGQFF.

The CDR3 DNA is TGTGCCAGCAGCGGTCCCGGCGGGAACACCGGGGAGCTGTTTTTT. It specifies CASSGPGGNTGELFF. The rearrangement links TRBV28 to TRBJ2-2, with D unclear. The CDR3 runs to 15 residues. V was trimmed by 6 bases and J by 1 base, leaving 12 bases between them. Germline V lookup: CDR1 MDHEN, CDR2 SYDVKM.

This chain links TRBV25-1 with TRBJ2-7; TRBD1 aligns across 10 bases. This CDR3 contains 16 residues. With V trimmed by 3 bases and J by 4 bases, 9 bases remained unmatched. CDR1 is MGHDK and CDR2 is SYGVNS in the germline V gene. The CDR3 DNA is TGTGCCAGCAGTGACCCCCGGGACAGGGGACGTTACGAGCAGTACTTC. Protein product: CASSDPRDRGRYEQYF.

There are a few counts of this clonotype. The CDR3 nucleotides read TGTGCCAGCAGTTCGACGAAGGGGGATGAGCAGTTCTTC. It is translated as CASSSTKGDEQFF. The chain uses TRBV12-3 or TRBV12-4 and TRBJ2-1; D might be TRBD1 (6 bases). The CDR3 has 13 residues. V lost 4 bases, J lost 8 bases, and 12 bases lay in between.

This clonotype was found a few times. The chain couples TRBV6-5 to TRBJ1-2, with a possible D match to TRBD1 (5 bases). CDR1 is MNHEY and CDR2 is SVGAGI in the germline V gene. Trimming cost V 4 bases and J 4 bases, with 16 bases left between them. The CDR3 is 15 residues long. CDR3 in DNA: TGTGCCAGCAGTTCAGGGACTCCGCAGGTCTATGGCTACACCTTC. It encodes CASSSGTPQVYGYTF.

The CDR3 loop reads CASSLGQESSYNEQFF. In DNA, the CDR3 is TGTGCCAGCAGCCTCGGACAGGAAAGCTCCTACAATGAGCAGTTCTTC. The V gene is TRBV5-5, the J gene TRBJ2-1; TRBD1 matches 7 bases. The CDR3 length is 16 residues. V was clipped by 4 bases and J by 0 bases; unmatched bases: 7. Germline-derived CDR1 and CDR2 are SGHKS and YYEKEE (reference sequence).

The rearrangement joins TRBV20-1 to TRBJ1-1; D might be TRBD1 (5 bases). The CDR3 extends over 15 amino acids. Deletions cut 0 bases from V and 1 base from J, with 12 bases between. Per the germline V gene, CDR1 is DFQATT and CDR2 is SNEGSKA (reference sequence). In DNA form, the CDR3 reads TGCAGTGCTAGAGAGTGGGACGGGACGAACACTGAAGCTTTCTTT. Its protein is CSAREWDGTNTEAFF.

This clonotype occurred a few times. This rearrangement joins TRBV20-1 to TRBJ2-5, with 12 positions matching TRBD2. The germline V gene has CDR1 DFQATT and CDR2 SNEGSKA (reference sequence). There are 15 residues in the CDR3. Written as DNA, the CDR3 is TGCAGCCCTAAAGGACTAGCGGGAAAAAGAGAGACCCAGTACTTC. Amino acid sequence: CSPKGLAGKRETQYF.

This clonotype appeared many times. The chain carries TRBV29-1 and TRBJ2-2; D is undetermined. With 4 bases removed from V and 4 bases from J, the gap between germline ends came to 7 bases. The CDR3 runs to 12 residues. The V gene's germline CDR1 is SQVTM and CDR2 ANQGSEA. The CDR3 here is CSVGWGTGELFF. CDR3 coding DNA: TGCAGCGTTGGTTGGGGCACCGGGGAGCTGTTTTTT.

This clonotype came up many times. The gene calls are TRBV10-3 and TRBJ2-7; 12 bases are a match to TRBD1. The CDR3 covers 15 residues. CDR1 and CDR2 (germline): ENHRY, SYGVKD. V shed 4 bases, J shed 11 bases, and the junction held 12 bases outside the gene matches. The CDR3 sequence is CAISVGPGQGAMEYF. The CDR3 DNA reads TGTGCCATCAGTGTGGGACCGGGACAGGGGGCGATGGAGTACTTC.

The chain employs TRBV18 and TRBJ1-1; D gene ambiguous. The CDR3 is made up of 13 amino acids. CDR1 and CDR2 from the germline V gene are KGHSH and LQKENI. V was cut by 6 bases and J by 3 bases, with 11 bases left in between. DNA for the CDR3: TGTGCCAGCTCTGTGAACAGTGACACTGAAGCTTTCTTT. Residues: CASSVNSDTEAFF.

The rearrangement uses TRBV6-1 and TRBJ2-7, with TRBD2 matching over 7 bases. The J segment lost 2 bases and the V segment lost 4 bases, leaving 8 bases of the junction unmatched. This CDR3 comprises 15 residues. Germline CDR1 is MNHNS and CDR2 is SASEGT. CDR3 bases: TGTGCCAGCAGTGGCGGGACTAACGTAGCCTACGAGCAGTACTTC. It encodes CASSGGTNVAYEQYF.

This clonotype has a handful of counts. The chain is built from TRBV6-5 and TRBJ1-1, with D uncertain. Germline CDR1 is MNHEY and CDR2 is SVGAGI. This CDR3 spans 15 amino acids. V was trimmed by 2 bases and J by 1 base, leaving 11 bases between them. Written as DNA, the CDR3 is TGTGCCAGCAGTTACCGGGAGAGACGGAACACTGAAGCTTTCTTT. Residues: CASSYRERRNTEAFF.